The clone carrying this T cell receptor beta chain showed up just a few times. The sample originates from a study of blood T cells in healthy people across ages. The authors ran a second PCR of roughly 6 to 11 cycles using a sample-barcoded 5' primer and a J-beta primer mix. MiXCR, run by TCRdb on the 5' RACE reads, gives a single entry per CDR3 protein. The sample records 1.5 million to 2 million distinct CDR3 sequences, roughly 50% being singletons. The specimen sequenced was blood. The TCR sequence derives from a woman aged 40 to 50 in good health.

The CDR3 loop is CASSQESGGLADTQYF. In DNA, the CDR3 is TGCGCCAGCAGCCAAGAGTCCGGGGGTTTGGCAGATACGCAGTATTTT. The rearrangement joins TRBV4-1 to TRBJ2-3; tentative D call: TRBD2 (6 bases). Germline assignment: CDR1 MGHRA and CDR2 YSYEKL. Trimming left V 0 bases short and J 4 bases short, with 14 bases between. The CDR3 spans 16 residues.